This is a list of T cell receptor beta chains from one sample in a study of metastatic and nonmetastatic thyroid tumors. TCRdb re-analyzed the PCR reads through MiXCR. The profile shows about 13,000 clones, 24% of them singletons. The source material was blood. Receptor source: a male donor with papillary thyroid cancer or a benign thyroid nodule (not recorded which). Some clones in this sample may be carry-over from other donors' samples. CDR3s include the opening cysteine and the closing phenylalanine or tryptophan. The order of the fields is V gene, clone size, D gene, J gene, CDR3 DNA, CDR3 protein. A D gene is named only where the DNA matches it firmly. Clone size, where shown, is once, few, many, or a class for clones that have expanded.

TRBV6-1	.	.	TRBJ1-2	TGTGCCAGCAGTCGGGACGCGAGTAACTATGGCTACACCTTC	CASSRDASNYGYTF
TRBV7-2	few	.	TRBJ1-2	TGTGCCAGCAGCCTGGGGGTATTATATGGCTACACCTTC	CASSLGVLYGYTF
TRBV6-1	few	.	TRBJ2-2	TGTGCCAGCAGCCAGCGTGGGGGGCACACCGGGGAGCTGTTTTTT	CASSQRGGHTGELFF
TRBV12-3/TRBV12-4	few	.	TRBJ2-2	TGTGCCAGCATCGCTACCAGGGCGAACACCGGGGAGCTGTTTTTT	CASIATRANTGELFF
TRBV6-1	.	.	TRBJ1-1	TGTGCCAGCAGTGAGGTCCCTTGGGGGAAGACTGAAGCTTTCTTT	CASSEVPWGKTEAFF
TRBV4-2	.	TRBD1	TRBJ2-1	TGTGCCAGCAGCCAGGCCGGGACAGGGGGTCCCTACAATGAGCAGTTCTTC	CASSQAGTGGPYNEQFF
TRBV2	.	TRBD1	TRBJ2-2	TGTGCCAGCAGTACGGGACAGGGGCACACCGGGGAGCTGTTTTTT	CASSTGQGHTGELFF
TRBV11-2	.	TRBD2	TRBJ2-1	TGTGCCAGCAGCCTACTAGCGAGCTACAATGAGCAGTTCTTC	CASSLLASYNEQFF
TRBV27	.	.	TRBJ1-1	TGTGCCAGCAGTTTAGGTGGGCGGCTTGAAGCTTTCTTT	CASSLGGRLEAFF
TRBV19	.	TRBD1	TRBJ1-1	TGTGCCAGTAGTTTCGACAGGGGCACTGAAGCTTTCTTT	CASSFDRGTEAFF
TRBV5-1	many	TRBD2	TRBJ2-5	TGCGCCAGCGGGACTAGTGTAGTGCATGAGACCCAGTACTTC	CASGTSVVHETQYF
TRBV12-3/TRBV12-4	.	.	TRBJ1-2	TGTGCCAGCAGCTTAAAGGGGTTTGGCTACACCTTC	CASSLKGFGYTF
TRBV7-8	.	TRBD2	TRBJ2-2	TGTGCCAGTCTCCCGGGACTAGCGTACACCGGGGAGCTGTTTTTT	CASLPGLAYTGELFF
TRBV19	.	.	TRBJ2-1	TGTGCCAGTAGTATTGTAAATGAGCAGTTCTTC	CASSIVNEQFF
TRBV20-1	.	TRBD2	TRBJ2-2	TGCAGTGCTAGACTAGCGGTCGACACCGGGGAGCTGTTTTTT	CSARLAVDTGELFF
TRBV6-1	medium-sized	TRBD1	TRBJ1-2	TGTGCCAGCAGGAGACTAGACAGGGAGGATGGCTACACCTTC	CASRRLDREDGYTF
TRBV30	.	.	TRBJ2-2	TGTGCCTGGAGTATCTACTCCCACGGGGAGCTGTTTTTT	CAWSIYSHGELFF
TRBV6-1	medium-sized	TRBD1	TRBJ1-6	TGTGCCAGCAGTTTCGGGACAGATAATTCACCCCTCCACTTT	CASSFGTDNSPLHF
TRBV11-1	.	.	TRBJ2-2	TGTGCCAGCAGCTCGGGTGGCGGGGAGCTGTTTTTT	CASSSGGGELFF
TRBV6-2/TRBV6-3	.	.	TRBJ1-5	TGTGCCAGCAATAGGGAGAGCAATCAGCCCCAGCATTTT	CASNRESNQPQHF
TRBV20-1	.	TRBD1	TRBJ1-5	TGCAGTGCCGGGACAGGGCGTCAGCCCCAGCATTTT	CSAGTGRQPQHF
TRBV6-1	few	TRBD1	TRBJ1-2	TGTGCCAGCAGCCTCGGGACAGTGGAGGGCTACACCTTC	CASSLGTVEGYTF
TRBV9	.	.	TRBJ1-1	TGTGCCAGCAGCCGGGGAAGACTGAACACTGAAGCTTTCTTT	CASSRGRLNTEAFF
TRBV27	few	.	TRBJ2-7	TGTGCCAGCAGACACGGACTCGGTTACGAGCAGTACTTC	CASRHGLGYEQYF
TRBV29-1	many	.	TRBJ2-7	TGCAGCGTTGGGGCAGGGGTGGGCTCCTACGAGCAGTACTTC	CSVGAGVGSYEQYF
TRBV4-3	.	.	TRBJ1-1	TGCGCCAGCAGCCTCGGCAGGTACTTGAACACTGAAGCTTTCTTT	CASSLGRYLNTEAFF
TRBV6-2/TRBV6-3	.	.	TRBJ1-2	TGTGCCAGCAGCCCCGGGATCTATGGCTACACCTTC	CASSPGIYGYTF
TRBV6-5	few	.	TRBJ2-2	TGTGCCAGCAGTTACTTTCGGGACACCGGGGAGCTGTTTTTT	CASSYFRDTGELFF
TRBV6-1	medium-sized	TRBD1	TRBJ1-1	TGTGCCAGCAGTTCCGGACAGGGGGAAACTGAAGCTTTCTTT	CASSSGQGETEAFF
TRBV20-1	medium-sized	TRBD1	TRBJ1-2	TGCAGTGCTAGAGCCCGGGACAGGGGGCGTCTCTACTATGGCTACACCTTC	CSARARDRGRLYYGYTF
TRBV7-2	many	.	TRBJ2-1	TGTGCCAGCAGCTTAGTACGGGCAAACAATGAGCAGTTCTTC	CASSLVRANNEQFF
TRBV6-2/TRBV6-3	.	.	TRBJ2-6	TGTGCCAGCTCGCGGGGCGGCTCTGGGGCCAACGTCCTGACTTTC	CASSRGGSGANVLTF
TRBV6-5	.	TRBD2	TRBJ2-1	TGTGCCAGCAGTTCCCCCTCTGGGGCGGGAGGGTACAATGAGCAGTTCTTC	CASSSPSGAGGYNEQFF
TRBV19	few	.	TRBJ2-3	TGTGCCACCAAGAGGGACTCCACAGATACGCAGTATTTT	CATKRDSTDTQYF
TRBV7-8	.	.	TRBJ2-6	TGTGCCAGCAGCTTAGGACCTTACTCTGGGGCCAACGTCCTGACTTTC	CASSLGPYSGANVLTF
TRBV6-1	.	.	TRBJ2-1	TGTGCCAGCATGTCCGGGACAACCTACAATGAGCAGTTCTTC	CASMSGTTYNEQFF
TRBV28	.	.	TRBJ2-1	TGTGCCAGCAGCTTCTCCTACAATGAGCAGTTCTTC	CASSFSYNEQFF
TRBV13	.	TRBD1	TRBJ2-1	TGTGCCAGCAGCCGCCGATCCGGGACAGGGGATTACAATGAGCAGTTCTTC	CASSRRSGTGDYNEQFF
TRBV27	.	.	TRBJ2-1	TGTGCCAGCAGTTTTGACGTTTCTAGGGAGCAGTTCTTC	CASSFDVSREQFF
TRBV10-3	few	.	TRBJ2-5	TGTGCCATCAGTGTTGACAAGGTGGAGACCCAGTACTTC	CAISVDKVETQYF
TRBV12-3/TRBV12-4	few	.	TRBJ1-3	TGTGCCAGCAGTTTACAGGGTGGAAACACCATATATTTT	CASSLQGGNTIYF
TRBV2	.	TRBD2	TRBJ2-3	TGTGCCAGCAGTGACCCGGGACTAGCGTTTACAGATACGCAGTATTTT	CASSDPGLAFTDTQYF
TRBV6-2/TRBV6-3	many	TRBD2	TRBJ2-1	TGTGCCATCACCACTAGCGGAGGGAGGAATGAGCAGTTCTTC	CAITTSGGRNEQFF
TRBV19	few	TRBD2	TRBJ2-2	TGTGCCAGCCTGCGACTAGCGGGTCCGTACGGGGAGCTGTTTTTT	CASLRLAGPYGELFF
TRBV20-1	medium-sized	TRBD2	TRBJ2-7	TGCAGTGCGGCACACTCTAGCGGGAGTATGTACGAGCAGTACTTC	CSAAHSSGSMYEQYF
TRBV20-1	.	.	TRBJ1-2	TGCAGTGCGAGACGGACGGGGAACTATGGCTACACCTTC	CSARRTGNYGYTF
TRBV6-2/TRBV6-3	few	.	TRBJ1-2	TGTGCCAGCAGTGTCGGGCCGAACTATGGCTACACCTTC	CASSVGPNYGYTF
TRBV6-1	few	.	TRBJ2-3	TGTGCCAGCACCAAAGGGGCTTCCGATACGCAGTATTTT	CASTKGASDTQYF
TRBV12-3/TRBV12-4	few	.	TRBJ2-1	TGTGCCAGCACCTCCTCCTATGAGCAGTTCTTC	CASTSSYEQFF
TRBV5-6	many	TRBD2	TRBJ2-3	TGTGCCAGCAGCCCTAGCGGGGGGGCCGGAGATACGCAGTATTTT	CASSPSGGAGDTQYF
TRBV5-6	many	TRBD1	TRBJ1-5	TGTGCCAGCAGTAAGGGACAGGGTTTGTATCAGCCCCAGCACTTT	CASSKGQGLYQPQHF
TRBV7-2	.	.	TRBJ1-2	TGTGCCAGCAGCTCCGGACTGGTCTATGGCTACACCTTC	CASSSGLVYGYTF
TRBV28	.	TRBD1	TRBJ2-7	TGTGCCAGCAGCGGGACAGGGTCTCCCTTCTACGAGCAGTACTTC	CASSGTGSPFYEQYF
TRBV5-6	once	.	TRBJ2-1	TGTGCCAGCAGCTTATTCCAGGGGGGGAGCAATGAGCAGTTCTTC	CASSLFQGGSNEQFF
TRBV6-5	few	.	TRBJ1-1	TGTGCCAGCAGTTACTCGGGAGGGGCAACTGAAGCTTTCTTT	CASSYSGGATEAFF
TRBV6-1	few	TRBD2	TRBJ2-1	TGTGCCAGCAGTGGTCTAGCGGGAAGCAATGAGCAGTTCTTC	CASSGLAGSNEQFF